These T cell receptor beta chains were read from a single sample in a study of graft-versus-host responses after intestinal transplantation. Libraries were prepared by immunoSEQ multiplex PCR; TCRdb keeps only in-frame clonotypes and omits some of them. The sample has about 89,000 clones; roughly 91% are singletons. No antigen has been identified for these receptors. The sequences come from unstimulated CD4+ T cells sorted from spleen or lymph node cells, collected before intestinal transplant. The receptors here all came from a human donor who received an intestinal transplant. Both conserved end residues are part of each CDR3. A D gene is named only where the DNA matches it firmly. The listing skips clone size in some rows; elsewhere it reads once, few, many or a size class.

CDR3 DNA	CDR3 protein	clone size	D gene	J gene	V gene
TGTGCCAGCAGCTCCCATTTGTATGGCTACACCTTC	CASSSHLYGYTF	-	-	TRBJ1-2	TRBV7-2
TGTGCCAGTAGTTCGCCCCGAAGGGGGGGGGCCGCGGAGACCCAGTACTTC	CASSSPRRGGAAETQYF	once	-	TRBJ2-5	TRBV19
TGTGCCATCAGTGGAACTAGCGGGGACGACTTGGATACGCAGTATTTT	CAISGTSGDDLDTQYF	-	TRBD2	TRBJ2-3	TRBV10-3
TGTGCCAGCAGCGGACTAGCTCTGGAGACCCAGTACTTC	CASSGLALETQYF	-	TRBD2	TRBJ2-5	TRBV9
TGTGCCAGCAGCTTAGGGGGACAGGGCGTATATGGCTACACCTTC	CASSLGGQGVYGYTF	-	TRBD1	TRBJ1-2	TRBV11-2
TGTGCCAGCAGCTTAGACAGGGGCACCGGGGAGCTGTTTTTT	CASSLDRGTGELFF	-	TRBD1	TRBJ2-2	TRBV7-2
TGTGCCAGTAGTGGGACAGGGAAAGGCGGGCAGTACTTC	CASSGTGKGGQYF	-	TRBD1	TRBJ2-7	TRBV19
TGCGCCAGCAGCTTGCGGGGGGAAAACACTGAAGCTTTCTTT	CASSLRGENTEAFF	-	-	TRBJ1-1	TRBV5-1
TGTGCCACCAAGAGGGATTTGTATAATGAAAAACTGTTTTTT	CATKRDLYNEKLFF	-	-	TRBJ1-4	TRBV6-5
TGCGCTAGCAGCCAAGATATAGGAGGGACCACAGATACGCAGTATTTT	CASSQDIGGTTDTQYF	once	-	TRBJ2-3	TRBV4-3
TGTGCCAGCAGCTTTAGGATGATAGCGGGTACCGGGGAGCTGTTTTTT	CASSFRMIAGTGELFF	-	TRBD2	TRBJ2-2	TRBV11-3
TGTGCCAGCAGCTTACTGGCAGGGGGAGAGGATGGCTACACCTTC	CASSLLAGGEDGYTF	-	TRBD1	TRBJ1-2	TRBV7-2
TGTGCCAGCAGTTACCGACTAGCGGCCGAGACCGGGGAGCTGTTTTTT	CASSYRLAAETGELFF	-	TRBD2	TRBJ2-2	TRBV11-2
TGTGCCAGTAGTATAAAGGGGGCTTCGGCCAAAAACATTCAGTACTTC	CASSIKGASAKNIQYF	once	TRBD1	TRBJ2-4	TRBV19
TGTGCCAGCAGGGGACAGGGGGACTACGAGCAGTACTTC	CASRGQGDYEQYF	-	TRBD1	TRBJ2-7	TRBV6-1
TGTGCCAGTAGTATACTCGGCAGGACTACACCACCCTACGAGCAGTACTTC	CASSILGRTTPPYEQYF	once	-	TRBJ2-7	TRBV19
TGTGCCTGGGAAAATAAAGCGGGGGCTTGGAATCAGCCCCAGCATTTT	CAWENKAGAWNQPQHF	-	-	TRBJ1-5	TRBV30
TGTGCCTGGAGCACCGGGACAGGGGTTACCATTGAAGCTTTCTTT	CAWSTGTGVTIEAFF	-	TRBD1	TRBJ1-1	TRBV30
TGTGCTAGTGGTTTCTCAGGCACAGATACGCAGTATTTT	CASGFSGTDTQYF	-	-	TRBJ2-3	TRBV12-5
TGTGCCAGTAGGCAGACAGTGAACACTGAAGCTTTCTTT	CASRQTVNTEAFF	-	-	TRBJ1-1	TRBV19
TGTGCCAGCAGCAGGACAGCTTATAGCAATCAGCCCCAGCATTTT	CASSRTAYSNQPQHF	-	-	TRBJ1-5	TRBV6-5
TGTGCCAGCAGCCCTCTAGGTCAGGGGGCGCGTGGCTACACCTTC	CASSPLGQGARGYTF	-	TRBD1	TRBJ1-2	TRBV7-9
TGTGCCAGCAGCTTAAGCCCTACAGGGTACAATGAGCAGTTCTTC	CASSLSPTGYNEQFF	-	-	TRBJ2-1	TRBV7-9
TGTGCCATCAGCTTAGATTCATATCAGCCCCAGCATTTT	CAISLDSYQPQHF	-	-	TRBJ1-5	TRBV10-3
TGTGCCAGCAGAACGGACAGGGTTCAGCCCCAGCATTTT	CASRTDRVQPQHF	few	TRBD1	TRBJ1-5	TRBV2
TGTGCCAGCAGTGCCCCACCCTATAAGGAAGCTTTCTTT	CASSAPPYKEAFF	-	-	TRBJ1-1	TRBV25-1
TGCAGCGTGGGACAGGGGTCGAGGGAGACCCAGTACTTC	CSVGQGSRETQYF	-	TRBD1	TRBJ2-5	TRBV29-1
TGTGCCAGTAGTATTGGGGTCAGGGGGCAAGAGACCCAGTACTTC	CASSIGVRGQETQYF	once	TRBD1	TRBJ2-5	TRBV19
TGTGCCAGCAGTGAAGACAGGGTAAACGGCGAGCAGTACTTC	CASSEDRVNGEQYF	-	-	TRBJ2-7	TRBV2
TGTGCCAGTAGTGGGACAGGGAAGGGGTATGGCTACACCTTC	CASSGTGKGYGYTF	once	TRBD1	TRBJ1-2	TRBV19
TGCGCCAGCAGCAGCGACAGGTTTAACACTGAAGCTTTCTTT	CASSSDRFNTEAFF	-	-	TRBJ1-1	TRBV5-1
TGTGCCAGCAGTTACCACTCGAGTAGAGGCTATGGCTACACCTTC	CASSYHSSRGYGYTF	-	-	TRBJ1-2	TRBV6-5
TGTGCCAGCAGGTCATCAGGGGGGCAGTACTTC	CASRSSGGQYF	-	TRBD1	TRBJ2-7	TRBV27
TGCGCCAGCAGCCGACAAGGACAGGGAGACTACAATGAGCAGTTCTTC	CASSRQGQGDYNEQFF	-	TRBD1	TRBJ2-1	TRBV23-1
TGTGCCATCAGTGAGTCGGTATTATTGACAGGGAGAAGCGGCTACACCTTC	CAISESVLLTGRSGYTF	-	TRBD1	TRBJ1-2	TRBV10-3
TGTGCCAGCAGCCAACGACAGGGCCGCTATAATTCACCCCTCCACTTT	CASSQRQGRYNSPLHF	-	TRBD1	TRBJ1-6	TRBV14
TGTGCCAGCTCCAAAGCAAGGACAGGGGGCGCCGATGAAAAACTGTTTTTT	CASSKARTGGADEKLFF	-	TRBD1	TRBJ1-4	TRBV18
TGTGCCAGCTCACCCGATCGGATCTCGAGGGGCTACACCTTC	CASSPDRISRGYTF	-	-	TRBJ1-2	TRBV18
TGTGCCAGTAAGTTGGCAGGGGGGCCAAACTATGGCTACACCTTC	CASKLAGGPNYGYTF	-	TRBD1	TRBJ1-2	TRBV19
TGCGCCAGCAGCTTGGGTAGTTTGGATGGCTACACCTTC	CASSLGSLDGYTF	-	-	TRBJ1-2	TRBV5-1
TGCGCCAGCAGCCCGGACAGGTCCACAGATACGCAGTATTTT	CASSPDRSTDTQYF	-	TRBD1	TRBJ2-3	TRBV5-1
TGTGCCAGCAGCCCAGGGGGCCGGACTGAAGCTTTCTTT	CASSPGGRTEAFF	few	TRBD1	TRBJ1-1	TRBV7-9